One sample yielded the 23 T cell receptor beta chains listed below, sequenced in a study of blood T cell repertoires in COVID-19. The data were produced by immunoSEQ multiplex PCR, yet TCRdb's version contains in-frame clones alone and is incomplete. This table has 44,000 or so clones, just under 70% appearing once. Material for sequencing was peripheral blood. The origin of the receptors is a man of 80 years or more with acute or convalescent COVID-19.

This sequence joins TRBV5-1 and TRBJ2-4, with TRBD2 identical over 13 bases. The V gene's germline CDR1 is SGHRS and CDR2 YFSETQ. The length of the CDR3 is 18 residues. J lost 0 bases, V lost 5 bases, and 8 bases had no gene match. Written as DNA, the CDR3 is TGCGCCAGCAGACCGGGACTAGCGGGAATCGTAGCCAAAAACATTCAGTACTTC. This translates into CASRPGLAGIVAKNIQYF.

The chain recombines TRBV18 with TRBJ2-1; perhaps TRBD2 as D (5 bases). The CDR3 has 16 residues. Between the trimmed V and J ends, which lost 1 base and 4 bases, there was a span of 14 bases. The germline CDR1 and CDR2 sequences are KGHSH and LQKENI. The CDR3 region has the DNA TGTGCCAGCTCACCACTAGCGCCTCTGGAGTACAATGAGCAGTTCTTC. It yields the protein CASSPLAPLEYNEQFF. Variable domain in full (rest from reference TRBV18 and TRBJ2-1): NAGVMQNPRHLVRRRGQEARLRCSPMKGHSHVYWYRQLPEEGLKFMVYLQKENIIDESGMPKERFSAEFPKEGPSILRIQQVVRGDSAAYFCASSPLAPLEYNEQFFGPGTRLTVL.

The DNA of the CDR3 is TGTGCCACCGTGAGTGAGTATGAAGCTTTCTTT. This codes for CATVSEYEAFF. V usage is TRBV10-3 and J usage is TRBJ1-1, with D hard to call. CDR3 length: 11 amino acids. V lost 10 bases to trimming and J lost 7 bases, with 13 bases between them. Germline-derived CDR1 and CDR2 are ENHRY and SYGVKD.

The V call is TRBV7-9, the J call TRBJ2-3, with D possibly being TRBD2 (6 bases). The V gene lost 3 bases and the J gene lost 9 bases, with 10 bases spanning the gap. The CDR3 has 12 amino acids. The germline V gene has CDR1 SEHNR and CDR2 FQNEAQ (reference sequence). The CDR3 reads CASSLDRGTQYF. CDR3 coding DNA: TGTGCCAGCAGCTTGGACCGGGGGACGCAGTATTTT.

This clone occurred a few times. The chain combines TRBV6-2 or TRBV6-3 with TRBJ2-5, with 7 bases identical to TRBD2. CDR3 length: 16 residues. Germline lookup yields CDR1 MNHEY and CDR2 SVGEGT. V lost 2 bases and J lost 1; bases outside the gene matches: 7. The CDR3 loop reads CASSYERAGVQETQYF. In nucleotides, the CDR3 is TGTGCCAGCAGTTACGAGCGGGCGGGGGTCCAAGAGACCCAGTACTTC.

This chain links TRBV6-5 with TRBJ1-2, with 8 positions matching TRBD1. CDR3 size: 14 residues. The germline V gene encodes CDR1 MNHEY and CDR2 SVGAGI. Trimming cost V 6 bases and J 4 bases; bases outside gene matches: 7. This CDR3 reads CASSSRTGSYGYTF. CDR3 nucleotides: TGTGCCAGCAGCAGTCGGACAGGGAGCTATGGCTACACCTTC.

V gene TRBV18 combines with J gene TRBJ1-1; tentatively, D is TRBD1 (5 bases). CDR1 is KGHSH and CDR2 is LQKENI in the germline V gene. The CDR3 has 13 amino acids. V was clipped by 7 bases and J by 4 bases, with 13 bases between them. The chain's CDR3 is CASLGQGATEAFF. As DNA, the CDR3 is TGTGCCAGCTTAGGGCAGGGTGCCACTGAAGCTTTCTTT.

This clone was seen more than once but under ten times. The rearrangement uses TRBV4-1 and TRBJ2-7; 7 nucleotides align to TRBD2. CDR3 length: 15 residues. The V gene's germline CDR1 is MGHRA and CDR2 YSYEKL. V was clipped by 3 bases and J by 3 bases; unmatched bases: 8. The CDR3 loop reads CASSHLRDYNYEQYF. As DNA, the CDR3 is TGCGCCAGCAGCCATCTCCGGGACTACAACTACGAGCAGTACTTC.

The chain combines TRBV14 with TRBJ2-2; TRBD2 matches 13 bases. CDR3 length equals 16 residues. Trimming cost V 4 bases and J 7 bases; bases outside gene matches: 6. The V gene's germline CDR1 is SGHDN and CDR2 FVKESK. As DNA, the CDR3 is TGTGCCAGCAGCCCACTAGCGGGAGGGCCCGACGGGGAGCTGTTTTTT. Protein product: CASSPLAGGPDGELFF.

In its sample, this clone was seen a few times. The chain has TRBV7-9 and TRBJ1-2, with a tentative D call TRBD1 (6 bases). This CDR3 region has 14 residues. Germline CDR1 SEHNR, CDR2 FQNEAQ (reference sequence). V was pared by 7 bases and J by 5 bases, with 17 bases between. In DNA form, the CDR3 reads TGTGCCAGCAATGGCCGCCCAGGGGAATATGGCTACACCTTC. This sequence encodes CASNGRPGEYGYTF.

This clone was picked up a small number of times. V is TRBV14 and J is TRBJ1-1; TRBD1 is a possible D gene (6 bases). The CDR3 extends over 13 amino acids. Germline CDR1 reads SGHDN; CDR2 reads FVKESK. The V end lost 6 bases, the J end lost 3 bases, and 11 bases lay between the germline ends. This CDR3 reads CASSLQGYTEAFF. The DNA of the CDR3 is TGTGCCAGCAGTCTACAGGGATACACTGAAGCTTTCTTT.

This clone occurred once. The chain has TRBV12-2 and TRBJ2-7; TRBD1, as called in the table, went unchecked against the DNA. TRBV12-2 is a listed pseudogene. The CDR3 loop spans 15 amino acids. CDR3 sequence: CASRLVRALCDEQYF. The CDR3 bases are TGTGCAAGTCGCTTAGTCAGGGCTCTTTGCGACGAGCAGTACTTC.

This clone was seen only once. This sequence joins TRBV11-2 and TRBJ2-2; 15 nucleotides align to TRBD2. V dropped 5 bases and J dropped 3; count of bases not matched to a gene: 7. The CDR3 contains 18 residues. CDR1 is SGHAT and CDR2 is FQNNGV in the germline V gene. DNA of the CDR3: TGTGCCAGCAGCAGGGGACTAGCGGGGGGCCCTGACACCGGGGAGCTGTTTTTT. Amino acids: CASSRGLAGGPDTGELFF.

This clone was observed at least ten times. The genes are TRBV4-3 and TRBJ2-5; 15 bases match TRBD2. CDR1 is LGHNA, CDR2 YSLEER, per germline. CDR3 size: 17 residues. After removal of 6 bases from V and 5 bases from J, the junction contained 10 bases not matched to a gene. The CDR3 DNA reads as TGCGCCAGCAGTCCCGGACTAGCGGGAGGGCCGGAGGAGACCCAGTACTTC. Its translation is CASSPGLAGGPEETQYF.

This clone appeared once. J is TRBJ2-3 and V is TRBV9, with D unclear. The germline CDR1 and CDR2 sequences are SGDLS and YYNGEE. This CDR3 comprises 16 residues. Trimming took off 0 bases at V and 1 base at J, with 12 bases between the two ends. DNA for the CDR3: TGTGCCAGCAGCGTAGGAGTTGAGCGCCGCACAGATACGCAGTATTTT. It specifies CASSVGVERRTDTQYF.

This clone was counted between two and nine times. The chain joins TRBV4-3 to TRBJ2-1; 12 nucleotides agree with TRBD2. Germline V lookup: CDR1 LGHNA, CDR2 YSLEER. The CDR3 loop spans 18 amino acids. Losses at the gene ends were 0 bases for V and 9 bases for J; bases not matched to a gene: 12. The CDR3 here is CASSQELAGGPDFGEQFF. The CDR3 nucleotides read TGCGCCAGCAGCCAAGAGCTAGCGGGAGGGCCGGACTTTGGTGAGCAGTTCTTC.

In its sample, this clone was seen a few times. The chain uses TRBV5-1 and TRBJ1-5; no clear D gene. The germline V and J ends were trimmed by 4 bases and 3 bases, with 14 bases remaining between them. Germline V gene sequence: CDR1 SGHRS, CDR2 YFSETQ. The CDR3 runs to 15 residues. Here the CDR3 reads CASSREGQNNQPQHF. CDR3 sequence (DNA): TGCGCCAGCAGCCGAGAGGGTCAGAACAATCAGCCCCAGCATTTT.

This clone occurred a few times. CDR3 nucleotide sequence: TGTGCCAGCGGGGGACAGGGGTCTAGCGAGCAGTACTTC. It is translated as CASGGQGSSEQYF. The chain uses TRBV7-8 and TRBJ2-7, with TRBD1 matching 10 bases. J gave up 6 bases and V 8 bases, and 7 bases lay outside the gene matches. The CDR3 runs to 13 residues. The V gene's germline CDR1 is SGHVS and CDR2 FQNEAQ.

This clone was counted at least ten times. The chain couples TRBV10-1 to TRBJ1-1; D ambiguous. Germline V lookup: CDR1 WNHNN, CDR2 SYGVQD (reference sequence). V lost 4 bases to trimming and J lost 4 bases, with 28 bases between them. The CDR3 is 19 residues long. The CDR3 reads CASSAPSGKGPRGGTEAFF. The CDR3 DNA follows: TGCGCCAGCAGTGCCCCCTCTGGGAAGGGTCCTCGGGGTGGCACTGAAGCTTTCTTT.

The rearrangement uses TRBV7-2 and TRBJ1-2, with 7 bases that match TRBD1. J gave up 13 bases and V 2 bases, and 10 bases lay outside the gene matches. CDR3 length: 13 amino acids. Germline assignment: CDR1 SGHTA and CDR2 FQGNSA. DNA of the CDR3: TGTGCCAGCAGCTTACGGACCAGACAGGGTGCCACCTTC. Protein: CASSLRTRQGATF.

CDR3 protein: CASTDTGGAGNTIYF. The CDR3, as DNA: TGCGCCAGCACAGATACAGGGGGCGCTGGAAACACCATATATTTT. The chain uses TRBV5-1 and TRBJ1-3; 9 nucleotides match TRBD1. The CDR3 runs to 15 residues. Germline V lookup: CDR1 SGHRS, CDR2 YFSETQ. Germline trimming cut 6 bases from V and 2 bases from J; bases unmatched to any gene: 6.

The V call is TRBV29-1, the J call TRBJ1-1, with D tentatively TRBD1 (5 bases). The V gene lost 8 bases and the J gene lost 2 bases, with 21 bases spanning the gap. Germline loops: CDR1 SQVTM, CDR2 ANQGSEA. This CDR3 has 15 residues. CDR3 nucleotide sequence: TGCAGCTCCCAAGGACAAGGACAAGTTAACACTGAAGCTTTCTTT. This translates into CSSQGQGQVNTEAFF.

The chain carries TRBV30 and TRBJ1-6, with a weak D call TRBD1 (5 bases). The germline V gene has CDR1 GTSNPN and CDR2 SVGIG (reference sequence). The CDR3 consists of 13 residues. DNA of the CDR3: TGTGCTTCGGGGGGCTCCTATAATTCACCCCTCCACTTT. Protein product: CASGGSYNSPLHF.